The 9 T cell receptor beta chains below come from one sample, sequenced in a study of T cell responses to AZD1222 COVID-19 vaccine. TCRdb keeps only in-frame clones here, not all; method: immunoSEQ multiplex PCR. Of tens of thousands of clones detected, less than 90% appear once; the ten largest clones hold roughly 5.1%. The input for sequencing was peripheral blood, taken 28 days after the second AZD1222 dose. These receptors originate from an adult who received the AZD1222 COVID-19 vaccine.

This rearrangement joins TRBV6-5 to TRBJ2-7; TRBD1 matches 7 bases. Per germline, CDR1 MNHEY and CDR2 SVGAGI. The V gene end was trimmed by 5 bases and the J gene end by 3 bases; junction bases not matched to a gene: 10. This CDR3 region has 15 residues. This CDR3 reads CASSTGFRGNYEQYF. CDR3 in DNA: TGTGCCAGCAGTACGGGATTCAGGGGGAACTACGAGCAGTACTTC.

This sequence joins TRBV29-1 and TRBJ1-3, with D hard to call. The CDR3 loop spans 16 amino acids. The germline CDR1 and CDR2 sequences are SQVTM and ANQGSEA. V dropped 4 bases and J dropped 0 bases, with 16 bases sitting between them. CDR3 in DNA: TGCAGCGTTGGGGAACCGGGTGACTACTCTGGAAACACCATATATTTT. Translating it yields CSVGEPGDYSGNTIYF.

The rearrangement joins TRBV2 to TRBJ1-1; TRBD1 matches at 7 bases. J gave up 1 base and V 7 bases, and 6 bases lay outside the gene matches. From germline, CDR1 is SNHLY and CDR2 FYNNEI. This CDR3 has 14 residues. The CDR3 coding sequence is TGTGCCAGCAAGAGGGGGCAGGGGAACACTGAAGCTTTCTTT. Protein: CASKRGQGNTEAFF.

The chain recombines TRBV7-3 with TRBJ1-1; a possible D gene is TRBD1 (6 bases). V dropped 5 bases and J dropped 3 bases, with 13 bases sitting between them. CDR1 is SGHTA and CDR2 is FQGTGA in the germline V gene. This CDR3 comprises 14 residues. The CDR3 spells CASSQRGGHTEAFF. In nucleotides, the CDR3 is TGTGCCAGCAGCCAAAGGGGGGGCCACACTGAAGCTTTCTTT.

The chain carries TRBV6-1 and TRBJ2-7; no clear D gene. This CDR3 is built from 13 residues. The V end lost 3 bases, the J end lost 3 bases, and 9 bases lay between the germline ends. From germline, CDR1 is MNHNS and CDR2 SASEGT. The CDR3 nucleotides are TGTGCCAGCAGTGAGGCGGTAGTCTACGAGCAGTACTTC. Translating gives CASSEAVVYEQYF.

This clone occurred once. This chain links TRBV5-4 with TRBJ2-3; D tentatively reads TRBD1 or TRBD2 (6 bases each). This CDR3 has 14 amino acids. The V end lost 4 bases, the J end lost 7 bases, and 16 bases lay between the germline ends. CDR1 and CDR2 from the germline V gene are SGHNT and YYREEE (reference sequence). CDR3 protein: CASSPSQGRHTQYF. The CDR3 DNA reads as TGTGCCAGCAGCCCATCCCAGGGGAGGCATACGCAGTATTTT.

The V gene is TRBV2, the J gene TRBJ1-1; TRBD1 agrees at 9 bases. The V segment lost 6 bases and the J segment 4 bases; nucleotides outside the gene matches: 9. Germline CDR1 is SNHLY and CDR2 is FYNNEI. The CDR3 runs to 15 residues. DNA of the CDR3: TGTGCCAGCAGCAGGACAGGGGCCGACCTCACTGAAGCTTTCTTT. Its protein is CASSRTGADLTEAFF.

The J gene is TRBJ1-1, the V gene TRBV18; D perhaps matches TRBD1 (5 bases). CDR1 KGHSH and CDR2 LQKENI come from the germline V gene. V dropped 6 bases and J dropped 6 bases, with 11 bases sitting between them. This CDR3 has 12 amino acids. The CDR3 DNA sequence: TGTGCCAGCTCGCAGAGGGGTCCTGAAGCTTTCTTT. Protein: CASSQRGPEAFF.

The chain is built from TRBV4-1 and TRBJ1-2; D may be TRBD1 (5 bases). The V gene's germline CDR1 is MGHRA and CDR2 YSYEKL. The CDR3 spans 16 residues. Trimming removed 1 base at V and 3 bases at J, with 15 bases between. The CDR3 protein is CASSQGGGGLDYGYTF. The CDR3 DNA follows: TGCGCCAGCAGCCAAGGCGGCGGGGGATTGGACTATGGCTACACCTTC.